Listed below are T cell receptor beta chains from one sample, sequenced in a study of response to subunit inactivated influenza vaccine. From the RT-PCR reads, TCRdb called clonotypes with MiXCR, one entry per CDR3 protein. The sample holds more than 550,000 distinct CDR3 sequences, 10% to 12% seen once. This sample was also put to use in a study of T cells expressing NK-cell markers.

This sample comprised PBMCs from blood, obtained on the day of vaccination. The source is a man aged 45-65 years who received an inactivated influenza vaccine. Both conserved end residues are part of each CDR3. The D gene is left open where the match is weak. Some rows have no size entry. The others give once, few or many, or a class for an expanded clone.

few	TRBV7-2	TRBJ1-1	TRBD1	TGTGCCAGCAGCTTAGTTAGGGGGCGAAAGTTTGACACTGAAGCTTTCTTT	CASSLVRGRKFDTEAFF
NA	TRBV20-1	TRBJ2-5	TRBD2	TGCAGTGCTAGACCCCTAGCGGGAGCCGCGCAAGAGACCCAGTACTTC	CSARPLAGAAQETQYF
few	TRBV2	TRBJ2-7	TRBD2	TGTGCCAGCAGCGGACTAGCGGGAGGTGGTAGGTACGAGCAGTACTTC	CASSGLAGGGRYEQYF
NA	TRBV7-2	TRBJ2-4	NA	TGTGCCAGCAGCTTACCTGGATCGCAAGCCAAAAACATTCAGTACTTC	CASSLPGSQAKNIQYF
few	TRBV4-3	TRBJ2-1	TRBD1	TGCGCCAGCAGCCAAGCTCCAGGGGGTACCTACAATGAGCAGTTCTTC	CASSQAPGGTYNEQFF
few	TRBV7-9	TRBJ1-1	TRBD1	TGTGCCAGCAGCTTAGGGGACAGAAGGGCTTTCTTT	CASSLGDRRAFF
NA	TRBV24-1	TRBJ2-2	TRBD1	TGTGACACCAGTGATTCTCAATGGGACAGAAACACCGGGGAGCTGTTTTTT	CDTSDSQWDRNTGELFF
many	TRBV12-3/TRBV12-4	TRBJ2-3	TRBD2	TGTGCCAGCAGCCCCGGGACTAGCGTCACAGATACGCAGTATTTT	CASSPGTSVTDTQYF
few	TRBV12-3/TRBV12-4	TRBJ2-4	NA	TGTGCCAGCAGCCCCGGACCCGCTGCCAAAAACATTCAGTACTTC	CASSPGPAAKNIQYF
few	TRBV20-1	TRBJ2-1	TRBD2	TGCAGTGCTAGCGTGGTTAGCGGGAACCACAATGAGCAGTTCTTC	CSASVVSGNHNEQFF
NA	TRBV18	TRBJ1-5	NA	TGTGCCAGCTCACAGGGACGTACGGTAGGCCAGCCCCAGCATTTT	CASSQGRTVGQPQHF
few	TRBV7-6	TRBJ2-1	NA	TGTGCCAGCAGCTTAGGACTAGTAAATGGGGATGAGCAGTTCTTC	CASSLGLVNGDEQFF
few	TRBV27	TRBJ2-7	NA	TGTGCCAGCAGGGGAAGAACGGCCCACGAGCAGTACTTC	CASRGRTAHEQYF
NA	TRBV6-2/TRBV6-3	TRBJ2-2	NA	TGTGCCAGCAGTTACGATTGGATGGGTGCGCACACCGGGGAGCTGTTTTTT	CASSYDWMGAHTGELFF
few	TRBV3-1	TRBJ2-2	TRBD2	TGTGCCAGCAGCCAGGCTGTTAGCGGGAGTCCCGGGGAGCTGTTTTTT	CASSQAVSGSPGELFF